This T cell receptor beta chain was captured by sequencing in a study of shared clonotypes between healthy human individuals. Whole-study findings and limits: Shared across a few donors were around 5% of the naive CD4 clonotypes.

CD8 memory pooled CD45RO+ cells and CCR7-negative CD45RA+ TemRA cells. The CDR3 sequence is 15 residues long. The germline V and J ends were trimmed by 2 bases and 3 bases, with 10 bases remaining between them. Germline V gene data show CDR1 as MNHEY and CDR2 as SVGAGI. With regard to this clone: The antigen remains unidentified.

Some clones are missing from TCRdb's copy, which holds only in-frame ones; the method was immunoSEQ multiplex PCR. The sample holds tens of thousands of clones, about 63% seen once. The receptor was derived from a man younger than 45 in good health. The sequenced sample consisted of memory CD8+ T cells sorted from blood. The subset here: CD45RO+ cells pooled with CCR7-negative TemRA cells. The rearrangement links TRBV6-5 to TRBJ2-2; D gene ambiguous. CDR3 residues: CASSYASIYTGELFF. Here the CDR3 DNA reads TGTGCCAGCAGTTACGCCTCTATTTACACCGGGGAGCTGTTTTTT.